These 31 T cell receptor beta chains originate from one sample sequenced in a study of low-dose radiotherapy and immunotherapy resistance in tumors. Both TCRalpha and TCRbeta chains were reverse transcribed with V-gene-specific primers. For amplifying TCRs, the PCR ran for about 22 cycles with Phusion, which was used together with a constant-region primer and the adapter on the V primers. Using its own MiXCR run on the reads, TCRdb lists one record per CDR3 protein. Counted here are 9,500 to 14,000 distinct CDR3 sequences, 51% occurring once; the ten biggest clones make up 7% to 8.5%. Receptors were obtained from a human donor with advanced metastatic prostate, ovarian, gallbladder or colorectal cancer (not recorded which). This table probably holds off-target reads from a library built for another chain.

V and J are TRBV20-1 and TRBJ2-1; a weak D match, TRBD2 (6 bases). The CDR3 has 14 amino acids. Germline-derived CDR1 and CDR2 are DFQATT and SNEGSKA (reference sequence). V lost 5 bases and J lost 2, with 13 bases in between. The CDR3 here is CSALSGLTYNEQFF. The CDR3 DNA reads as TGCAGTGCTCTAAGCGGGCTCACCTACAATGAGCAGTTCTTC.

This clonotype turned up a few times. This chain links TRBV2 with TRBJ2-5; D may be TRBD2 (7 bases). Germline V CDR1 and CDR2: SNHLY, FYNNEI. V was cut by 2 bases and J by 7 bases, with 17 bases left in between. This CDR3 contains 15 residues. This CDR3 is CASSESGGGLGTQYF. Written as DNA, the CDR3 is TGTGCCAGCAGTGAAAGTGGCGGGGGCTTAGGGACCCAGTACTTC.

The chain joins TRBV5-1 to TRBJ2-3; weak D call: TRBD2 (6 bases). The V and J ends lost 0 bases and 5 bases respectively, with 13 bases between them. The CDR3 has 15 amino acids. Germline CDR1 SGHRS, CDR2 YFSETQ. The CDR3 region has the DNA TGCGCCAGCAGCTTGGCCCCGGGCGGGGTAGATACGCAGTATTTT. This gives the protein CASSLAPGGVDTQYF.

The chain couples TRBV14 to TRBJ2-1; 10 nucleotides line up with TRBD2. Germline trimming cut 4 bases from V and 5 bases from J; bases unmatched to any gene: 11. CDR1 and CDR2 (germline): SGHDN, FVKESK. The CDR3 loop spans 17 amino acids. CDR3 nucleotide sequence: TGTGCCAGCAGCCGCCGTAGCGGGGGGAAATTTGACAATGAGCAGTTCTTC. Protein: CASSRRSGGKFDNEQFF.

The V and J genes are TRBV5-4 and TRBJ1-1; TRBD1 might be the D (5 bases). V lost 0 bases and J lost 3, with 9 bases in between. This CDR3 comprises 14 residues. Germline V gene lookup returns CDR1 SGHNT and CDR2 YYREEE (reference sequence). The CDR3 DNA is TGTGCCAGCAGCTTGGGACAGAGGGACACTGAAGCTTTCTTT. Translated, it gives CASSLGQRDTEAFF.

The rearrangement joins TRBV5-6 to TRBJ1-2; 9 nucleotides line up with TRBD1. The CDR3 is made up of 13 amino acids. Germline V gene lookup returns CDR1 SGHDT and CDR2 YYEEEE. Germline trimming cut 4 bases from V and 8 bases from J; bases unmatched to any gene: 6. CDR3 sequence: CASSGTGRGGYTF. CDR3 nucleotide sequence: TGTGCCAGCAGCGGGACAGGGAGGGGAGGCTACACCTTC.

In DNA form, the CDR3 reads TGTGCCAGCAGGGGTACGACTAGCGGGAGGAATGAGCAGTTCTTC. It is translated as CASRGTTSGRNEQFF. The J gene is TRBJ2-1, the V gene TRBV2, with TRBD2 matching 13 bases. This CDR3 contains 15 residues. In germline, CDR1 is SNHLY, CDR2 FYNNEI. With V trimmed by 6 bases and J by 7 bases, 6 bases remained unmatched. The complete variable domain, with remaining parts taken from reference TRBV2 and TRBJ2-1, reads EPEVTQTPSHQVTQMGQEVILRCVPISNHLYFYWYRQILGQKVEFLVSFYNNEISEKSEIFDDQFSVERPDGSNFTLKIRSTKLEDSAMYFCASRGTTSGRNEQFFGPGTRLTVL.

The V call is TRBV4-3, the J call TRBJ2-1; no clear D gene. The germline V gene encodes CDR1 LGHNA and CDR2 YSLEER. V lost 0 bases, J lost 9 bases, and 12 bases lay in between. This CDR3 region has 14 residues. The CDR3 reads CASSQEVREFEQFF. In nucleotides, the CDR3 is TGCGCCAGCAGCCAAGAGGTGAGAGAGTTTGAGCAGTTCTTC.

The genes are TRBV29-1 and TRBJ2-7; D is unclear. The CDR3 covers 14 residues. Germline CDR1 SQVTM, CDR2 ANQGSEA. V lost 4 bases, J lost 0 bases, and 13 bases lay in between. The CDR3 loop is CSVVVGILSYEQYF. The CDR3 DNA follows: TGCAGCGTTGTGGTAGGGATCCTCTCCTACGAGCAGTACTTC.

The genes are TRBV12-5 and TRBJ2-5; possible D gene TRBD1, 5 bases. This CDR3 has 15 residues. The germline V gene has CDR1 LGHNT and CDR2 FRNRAP. Deletions cut 3 bases from V and 1 base from J, with 12 bases between. The CDR3 sequence is CASGFSGRAQETQYF. The CDR3 DNA follows: TGTGCTAGTGGTTTCTCGGGCAGGGCCCAAGAGACCCAGTACTTC.

The rearrangement joins TRBV12-1 to TRBJ2-3; the tabulated D call, TRBD1, remains unverified against the DNA. TRBV12-1 is an annotated pseudogene. This CDR3 is 16 amino acids long. CDR3 residues: CASSARGPPPTDTQYF. In DNA form, the CDR3 reads TGTGCCAGCAGCGCGCGGGGGCCACCTCCCACAGATACGCAGTATTTT.

J is TRBJ1-5 and V is TRBV24-1, with D tentatively TRBD1 (6 bases). CDR3 length: 15 amino acids. Germline CDR1 is KGHDR and CDR2 is SFDVKD. Trimming removed 0 bases at V and 5 bases at J, with 10 bases between. CDR3 coding DNA: TGTGCCACCAGTGATTTGCGGGGACAACATCAGCCCCAGCATTTT. Encoded protein: CATSDLRGQHQPQHF.

V usage is TRBV6-5 and J usage is TRBJ1-2, with D uncertain. This CDR3 is 14 amino acids long. Germline CDR1 reads MNHEY; CDR2 reads SVGAGI. V shed 8 bases and J shed 0 bases, with 13 bases lying between them. CDR3 nucleotides: TGTGCCAGCCTCTACGACGGACCTAACTATGGCTACACCTTC. Amino acid sequence: CASLYDGPNYGYTF.

This rearrangement joins TRBV30 to TRBJ2-7; D gene uncertain. The CDR3 covers 11 residues. V lost 2 bases, J lost 2 bases, and 4 bases lay in between. Germline values: CDR1 GTSNPN, CDR2 SVGIG (reference sequence). The CDR3 region is CAWSSAYEQYF. The DNA for the CDR3 is TGTGCCTGGAGTTCGGCCTACGAGCAGTACTTC.

This clonotype was found a few times. The chain links TRBV5-4 to TRBJ2-7, with 9 positions matching TRBD2. The CDR3 is 15 amino acids. The ends lost 4 bases at V and 2 bases at J; junction bases unmatched: 7. Per the germline V gene, CDR1 is SGHNT and CDR2 is YYREEE (reference sequence). The CDR3 nucleotides read TGTGCCAGCAGCGTCAGCGGGAGGAAGGCCTACGAGCAGTACTTC. Its translation: CASSVSGRKAYEQYF.

V is TRBV20-1 and J is TRBJ2-3; 14 nucleotides agree with TRBD2. CDR1 DFQATT and CDR2 SNEGSKA come from the germline V gene (reference sequence). The CDR3 covers 18 residues. V lost 4 bases to trimming and J lost 8 bases; unmatched junction nucleotides: 17. CDR3 loop: CSAKPSVMTSGGVGTQYF. DNA of the CDR3: TGCAGTGCTAAACCCTCAGTAATGACTAGCGGGGGGGTCGGTACGCAGTATTTT.

There are a few counts of this clonotype. The rearrangement joins TRBV9 to TRBJ2-5; perhaps TRBD2 as D (6 bases). Germline values: CDR1 SGDLS, CDR2 YYNGEE. V was cut by 0 bases and J by 2 bases, with 8 bases left in between. The CDR3 is 14 amino acids. CDR3: CASSVGSGQETQYF. CDR3 sequence (DNA): TGTGCCAGCAGCGTAGGTAGCGGTCAAGAGACCCAGTACTTC.

This clonotype was found a few times. The chain uses TRBV10-3 and TRBJ2-7; 7 bases fit TRBD2. After removal of 7 bases from V and 7 bases from J, the junction contained 19 bases not matched to a gene. Germline values: CDR1 ENHRY, CDR2 SYGVKD. This CDR3 is built from 16 residues. This CDR3 reads CAITPMGGANMREQYF. In DNA form, the CDR3 reads TGTGCCATCACCCCGATGGGAGGGGCAAACATGAGGGAGCAGTACTTC.

The V call is TRBV10-3, the J call TRBJ2-7; tentative D call: TRBD2 (7 bases). Germline-derived CDR1 and CDR2 are ENHRY and SYGVKD. V was shortened by 4 bases and J by 2 bases, with 12 bases between the two germline ends. The CDR3 is made up of 14 amino acids. The chain's CDR3 is CAISVGGAAYEQYF. The DNA for the CDR3 is TGTGCCATCAGTGTTGGGGGGGCCGCCTACGAGCAGTACTTC.

This chain joins TRBV6-1 and TRBJ2-1; the D is unclear. The CDR3 has 14 residues. Trimming removed 5 bases from V and 7 bases from J, with 15 bases in between. Germline CDR1 reads MNHNS; CDR2 reads SASEGT. DNA of the CDR3: TGTGCCAGCAGTACCCCGGCTGCCTGGAATGAGCAGTTCTTC. Its protein product is CASSTPAAWNEQFF.

This clonotype was found a few times. The J gene is TRBJ2-1, the V gene TRBV3-1; 12 bases are shared with TRBD1. Germline values: CDR1 LGHDT, CDR2 YNNKEL (reference sequence). The ends lost 4 bases at V and 10 bases at J; junction bases unmatched: 14. This CDR3 spans 17 amino acids. For the CDR3, the DNA is TGTGCCAGCAGCCCATTACCGGGACAGGGGGCGCGGTGGGAGCAGTTCTTC. Protein product: CASSPLPGQGARWEQFF.

The gene calls are TRBV29-1 and TRBJ2-1; 13 positions match TRBD2. This CDR3 region has 13 residues. Germline CDR1 is SQVTM and CDR2 is ANQGSEA. V was clipped by 6 bases and J by 6 bases; unmatched bases: 2. Here the CDR3 reads CSVGLAGVNEQFF. The CDR3 DNA reads as TGCAGCGTCGGACTAGCGGGAGTCAATGAGCAGTTCTTC.

This clonotype was seen a handful of times. The genes are TRBV5-5 and TRBJ1-5; D gene unclear. The CDR3 length is 13 residues. CDR1 SGHKS and CDR2 YYEKEE come from the germline V gene (reference sequence). Between the trimmed V and J ends, which lost 1 base and 5 bases, there was a span of 7 bases. CDR3 region: CASSLLWDQPQHF. In DNA, the CDR3 is TGTGCCAGCAGCTTGCTTTGGGATCAGCCCCAGCATTTT. Full variable domain (outside the CDR3, taken from reference TRBV5-5 and TRBJ1-5): DAGVTQSPTHLIKTRGQQVTLRCSPISGHKSVSWYQQVLGQGPQFIFQYYEKEERGRGNFPDRFSARQFPNYSSELNVNALLLGDSALYLCASSLLWDQPQHFGDGTRLSIL.

The CDR3 DNA sequence: TGTGCCAGCAGAGACCGCGTCCTCCGGGACAGGGATTACGAGCAGTACTTC. Translating it yields CASRDRVLRDRDYEQYF. This chain connects TRBV2 to TRBJ2-7; TRBD1 matches at 9 bases. The CDR3 spans 17 residues. The ends lost 6 bases at V and 4 bases at J; junction bases unmatched: 16. Germline V gene sequence: CDR1 SNHLY, CDR2 FYNNEI.

A few counts support this clonotype. The chain is built from TRBV28 and TRBJ2-3; 10 bases map to TRBD1. V was clipped by 4 bases and J by 7 bases; unmatched bases: 5. The CDR3 has 14 residues. Germline assignment: CDR1 MDHEN and CDR2 SYDVKM. CDR3 DNA sequence: TGTGCCAGCAGTTCCGGACAGGGGGTAAATACGCAGTATTTT. This sequence encodes CASSSGQGVNTQYF. The variable domain in full, completed from reference TRBV28 and TRBJ2-3, reads DVKVTQSSRYLVKRTGEKVFLECVQDMDHENMFWYRQDPGLGLRLIYFSYDVKMKEKGDIPEGYSVSREKKERFSLILESASTNQTSMYLCASSSGQGVNTQYFGPGTRLTVL.

This clonotype has only one observation. J is TRBJ1-5 and V is TRBV27; 7 bases line up with TRBD1. Germline CDR1 reads MNHEY; CDR2 reads SMNVEV (reference sequence). The CDR3 sequence is 15 residues long. J was trimmed by 6 bases and V by 6 bases; bases with no gene match: 11. The CDR3, as DNA: TGTGCCAGCAGGCCCCCGACAGGGAAGAGTCAGCCCCAGCATTTT. Its translation: CASRPPTGKSQPQHF.

V usage is TRBV6-1 and J usage is TRBJ2-7; TRBD1 is a possible D gene (5 bases). Germline CDR1 is MNHNS and CDR2 is SASEGT. This CDR3 contains 15 residues. Trimming stripped 5 bases from V and 2 bases from J, with 16 bases between. CDR3 nucleotide sequence: TGTGCCAGCAGTTACAGGTCAGATGCAACCTACGAGCAGTACTTC. The encoded protein is CASSYRSDATYEQYF.

This chain connects TRBV7-6 to TRBJ2-7, with D hard to call. The germline CDR1 and CDR2 sequences are SGHVS and FNYEAQ. The CDR3 has 15 amino acids. V was pared by 0 bases and J by 2 bases, with 11 bases between. The CDR3 DNA reads TGTGCCAGCAGCTTAGCGCGAGCAGATACCTACGAGCAGTACTTC. This sequence encodes CASSLARADTYEQYF.

Only a few counts were recorded for this clonotype. The chain recombines TRBV29-1 with TRBJ2-7, with 8 bases identical to TRBD1. CDR1 is SQVTM, CDR2 ANQGSEA, per germline. This CDR3 comprises 12 residues. Trimming at V came to 8 bases and at J to 3 bases, leaving 6 bases not matched to a gene. DNA for the CDR3: TGCAGCACCCTTACAGGGGGCTACGAGCAGTACTTC. It is translated as CSTLTGGYEQYF.

There are a few counts of this clonotype. The J gene is TRBJ1-2, the V gene TRBV2; D remains unclear. The V gene lost 7 bases and the J gene lost 5 bases, with 17 bases spanning the gap. Looked up from germline, CDR1 is SNHLY and CDR2 is FYNNEI. This CDR3 region has 14 residues. The CDR3 protein is CASKEDSYRYGYTF. CDR3 sequence (DNA): TGTGCCAGCAAGGAGGACTCTTACCGATATGGCTACACCTTC.

In this sample, this clonotype turned up a few times. The chain couples TRBV10-3 to TRBJ2-7; 9 bases match TRBD1. V trimming: 6 bases; J trimming: 5 bases; junction bases outside the gene matches: 8. This CDR3 has 14 amino acids. In germline, CDR1 is ENHRY, CDR2 SYGVKD. The CDR3 DNA sequence: TGTGCCATCAGGGACAGGGGCCTACTCCACGAGCAGTACTTC. It is translated as CAIRDRGLLHEQYF.